This T cell receptor (beta chain) was captured by sequencing in a study of OX40 agonist ivuxolimab in advanced cancers. The wider study: Intravenous ivuxolimab at 0.01 to 10 mg/kg was given to patients every 2 weeks. Participants, 65% to 85% male, averaged about 56 years of age, ranging from 23 to 79.

CDR1 SEHNR and CDR2 FQNEAQ come from the germline V gene (reference sequence). Trimming took off 5 bases at V and 5 bases at J, with 15 bases between the two ends. The CDR3 consists of 15 residues. Some clones are missing from TCRdb's copy, which holds only in-frame ones; the method was immunoSEQ multiplex PCR. The table lists 50,000 to 70,000 clones, approximately 81% of them singletons, with about 3% in the top ten. The sequence was collected from an adult with an advanced solid tumor such as melanoma, head and neck, liver or kidney cancer. The sequenced sample was CD4+ or CD8+ T cells sorted from blood, obtained in a trial of the OX40 agonist ivuxolimab. This chain joins TRBV7-9 and TRBJ2-2; a weak D match, TRBD2 (5 bases). The DNA of the CDR3 is TGTGCCAGCAGCGACCCGAGGGCTCGGACCGGGGAGCTGTTTTTT. The encoded protein is CASSDPRARTGELFF.